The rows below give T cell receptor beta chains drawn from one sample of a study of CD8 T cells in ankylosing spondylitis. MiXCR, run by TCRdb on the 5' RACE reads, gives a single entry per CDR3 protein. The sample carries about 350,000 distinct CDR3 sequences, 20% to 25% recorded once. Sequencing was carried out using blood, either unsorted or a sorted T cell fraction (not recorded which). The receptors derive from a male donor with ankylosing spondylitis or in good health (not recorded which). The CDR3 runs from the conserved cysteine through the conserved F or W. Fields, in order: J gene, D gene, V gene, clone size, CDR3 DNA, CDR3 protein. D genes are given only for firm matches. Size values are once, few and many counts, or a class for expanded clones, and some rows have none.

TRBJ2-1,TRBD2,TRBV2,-,TGTGCCAGCAGTGACGCTAGCGGGAGGCCTGTGGATGAGCAGTTCTTC,CASSDASGRPVDEQFF
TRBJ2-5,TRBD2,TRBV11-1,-,TGTGCCAGCAGCCATTGGGAGTCAGCGGGGTTCGTCGGGACCCAGTACTTC,CASSHWESAGFVGTQYF
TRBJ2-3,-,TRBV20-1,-,TGCAGTGCTAGGAACGAGATCACAGATACGCAGTATTTT,CSARNEITDTQYF
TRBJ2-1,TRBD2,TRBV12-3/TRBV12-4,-,TGTGCCAGCACCCCCGGGGGGGGCCCCTACAATGAGCAGTTCTTC,CASTPGGGPYNEQFF
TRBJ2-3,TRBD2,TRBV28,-,TGTGCCAGCAGGGGACTAGCGGGGGTAGATACGCAGTATTTT,CASRGLAGVDTQYF
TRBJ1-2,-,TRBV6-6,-,TGTGCCAGCAGTCCGACAGTTAACTATGGCTACACCTTC,CASSPTVNYGYTF
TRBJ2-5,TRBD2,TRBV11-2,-,TGTGCCAGCAGCCCCGGACTAGCGGCGACTCCAAATTCAGAGACCCAGTACTTC,CASSPGLAATPNSETQYF
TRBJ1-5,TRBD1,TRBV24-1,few,TGTGCCATCGGACAGGGGGGGAATCAGCCCCAGCATTTT,CAIGQGGNQPQHF
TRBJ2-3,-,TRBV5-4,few,TGTGCCAGCGGGCAGCGGACAGATACGCAGTATTTT,CASGQRTDTQYF
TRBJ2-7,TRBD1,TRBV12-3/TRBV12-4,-,TGTGCCAGCAGTGGGGGACAGGTGCTCTCCTACGAGCAGTACTTC,CASSGGQVLSYEQYF
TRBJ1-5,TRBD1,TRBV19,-,TGTGCCAGTAGTATTACAGGGGGCAGCAACCAGCCCCAGCATTTT,CASSITGGSNQPQHF
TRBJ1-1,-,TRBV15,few,TGTGCCACCTTACGCGGGGAGCGGAACACTGAAGCTTTCTTT,CATLRGERNTEAFF
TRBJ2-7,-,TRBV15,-,TGTGCCACCAGCAGAGGGGGGGCCGAGCAGTACTTC,CATSRGGAEQYF
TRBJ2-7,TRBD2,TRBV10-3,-,TGTGCCTCCGGGGGGTCTAACTACGAGCAGTACTTC,CASGGSNYEQYF
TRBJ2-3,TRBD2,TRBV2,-,TGTGCCAGCAGGGTTAGCGGGGACCCAGATACGCAGTATTTT,CASRVSGDPDTQYF
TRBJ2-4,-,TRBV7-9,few,TGTGCCAGCAGCTGGAGTTGGCCGGTTACCAAAAACATTCAGTACTTC,CASSWSWPVTKNIQYF